A single sample is the source of the 6 T cell receptor beta chains below, sequenced in a study of monozygotic twins with inflammatory bowel disease. TCRdb re-analyzed the 5' RACE reads; it lists each CDR3 protein once, without DNA. This sample's clone table lists about 210,000 distinct CDR3 sequences. The sequenced sample consisted of blood. These receptors were taken from a human donor with ulcerative colitis or Crohn's disease, or a healthy co-twin of an affected twin (not recorded which).

The V gene is TRBV20-1, the J gene TRBJ2-1; TCRdb's D call, TRBD2, is unchecked because there is no DNA. CDR1 is DFQATT and CDR2 is SNEGSKA in the germline V gene (reference sequence). The CDR3 is 17 amino acids. This chain's CDR3 is CSARDLALVFSYNEQFF.

The rearrangement links TRBV12-3 or TRBV12-4 to TRBJ2-2; with no DNA, the TCRdb D assignment of TRBD1 cannot be verified. The CDR3 covers 19 residues. CDR3 amino acids: CASGSHTGMQPQDTGELFF.

This chain uses TRBV4-1 with TRBJ2-1; TCRdb outputs TRBD1, but without DNA this stays unchecked. This CDR3 comprises 18 residues. CDR1 is MGHRA and CDR2 is YSYEKL in the germline V gene. The chain's CDR3 is CASSRFPRGRNIGSEQFF.

V gene TRBV3-1 combines with J gene TRBJ1-2; TCRdb calls TRBD1, which cannot be checked without DNA. CDR1 and CDR2 from the germline V gene are LGHDT and YNNKEL (reference sequence). The CDR3 is 15 residues long. CDR3 loop: CASSQDPGSMGGYTF.

The chain has TRBV7-3 and TRBJ1-1. The CDR3 runs to 14 residues. In germline, CDR1 is SGHTA, CDR2 FQGTGA. The CDR3 region is CASSLNGVGTEAFF. Drawing the rest from reference TRBV7-3 and TRBJ1-1, the complete variable domain is GAGVSQTPSNKVTEKGKYVELRCDPISGHTALYWYRQSLGQGPEFLIYFQGTGAADDSGLPNDRFFAVRPEGSVSTLKIQRTERGDSAVYLCASSLNGVGTEAFFGQGTRLTVV.

CDR3 protein: CSVVGGRYNEQFF. The gene calls are TRBV29-1 and TRBJ2-1; TCRdb proposes TRBD1, but this gene call is untestable without DNA. The CDR3 runs 13 residues. Per the germline V gene, CDR1 is SQVTM and CDR2 is ANQGSEA.